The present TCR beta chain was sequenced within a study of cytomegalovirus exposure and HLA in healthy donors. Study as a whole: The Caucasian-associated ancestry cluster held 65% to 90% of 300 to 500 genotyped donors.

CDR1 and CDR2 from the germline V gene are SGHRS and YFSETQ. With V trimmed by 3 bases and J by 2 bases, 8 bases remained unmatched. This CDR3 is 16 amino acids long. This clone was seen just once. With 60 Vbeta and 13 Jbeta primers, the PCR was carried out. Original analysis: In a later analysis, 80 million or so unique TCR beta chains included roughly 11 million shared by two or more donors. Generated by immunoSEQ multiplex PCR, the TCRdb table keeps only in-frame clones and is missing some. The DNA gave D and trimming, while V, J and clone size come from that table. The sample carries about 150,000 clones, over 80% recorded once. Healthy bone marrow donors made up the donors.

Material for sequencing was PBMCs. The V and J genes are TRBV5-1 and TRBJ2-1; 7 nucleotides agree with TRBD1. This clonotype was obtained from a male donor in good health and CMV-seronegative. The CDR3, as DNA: TGCGCCAGCAGCTCGGACGGGACAGATACCTACAATGAGCAGTTCTTC. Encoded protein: CASSSDGTDTYNEQFF.